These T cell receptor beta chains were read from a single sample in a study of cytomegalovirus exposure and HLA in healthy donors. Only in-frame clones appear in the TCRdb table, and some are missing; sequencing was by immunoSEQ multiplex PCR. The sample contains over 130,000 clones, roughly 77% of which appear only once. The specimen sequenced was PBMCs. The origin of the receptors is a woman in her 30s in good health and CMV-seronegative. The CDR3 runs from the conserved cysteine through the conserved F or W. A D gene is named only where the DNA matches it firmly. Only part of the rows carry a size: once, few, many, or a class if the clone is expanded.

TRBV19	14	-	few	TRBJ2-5	CASSTREFQETQYF	TGTGCCAGTAGTACCCGGGAATTCCAAGAGACCCAGTACTTC
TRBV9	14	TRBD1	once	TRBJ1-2	CASSARGQGEGYTF	TGTGCCAGCAGCGCCCGGGGACAGGGAGAAGGCTACACCTTC
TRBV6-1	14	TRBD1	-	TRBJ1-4	CASSPGQYDEKLFF	TGTGCCAGCAGTCCGGGACAGTACGATGAAAAACTGTTTTTT
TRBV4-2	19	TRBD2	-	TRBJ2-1	CASSQISGGAYPTINEQFF	TGTGCCAGCAGCCAAATTAGCGGGGGGGCCTACCCCACAATCAATGAGCAGTTCTTC
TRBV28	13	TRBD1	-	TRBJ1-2	CASSWGQGRDYTF	TGTGCCAGCAGTTGGGGACAGGGTAGGGACTACACCTTC
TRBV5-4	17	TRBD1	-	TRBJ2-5	CASSVLPRDSGTETQYF	TGTGCCAGCAGCGTATTACCCCGGGACAGTGGGACGGAGACCCAGTACTTC
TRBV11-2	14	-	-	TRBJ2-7	CASSYLEGAYEQYF	TGTGCCAGCAGCTACCTTGAGGGGGCCTACGAGCAGTACTTC
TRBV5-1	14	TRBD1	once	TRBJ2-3	CASSRGTVEDTQYF	TGCGCCAGCAGCCGAGGGACAGTCGAGGATACGCAGTATTTT
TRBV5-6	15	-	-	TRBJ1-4	CASSTSGATNEKLFF	TGTGCCAGCAGCACGTCAGGGGCAACTAATGAAAAACTGTTTTTT
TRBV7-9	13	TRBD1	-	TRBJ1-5	CARPQGDNQPQHF	TGTGCCAGACCCCAGGGGGACAATCAGCCCCAGCATTTT
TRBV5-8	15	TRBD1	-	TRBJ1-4	CASSFLWTGNEKLFF	TGTGCCAGCAGCTTCCTTTGGACAGGGAATGAAAAACTGTTTTTT
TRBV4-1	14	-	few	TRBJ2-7	CASSQVTGSAEQYF	TGCGCCAGCAGCCAAGTAACAGGGTCGGCCGAGCAGTACTTC
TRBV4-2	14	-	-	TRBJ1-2	CASRREGPTGGYTF	TGTGCCAGCAGAAGGGAGGGGCCCACCGGGGGCTACACCTTC
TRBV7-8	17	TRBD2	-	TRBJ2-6	CASTRLAGLSGANVLTF	TGTGCCAGCACCAGACTAGCGGGCCTCTCTGGGGCCAACGTCCTGACTTTC
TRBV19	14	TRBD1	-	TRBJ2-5	CASREDRGRETQYF	TGTGCCAGTAGAGAGGACAGGGGACGAGAGACCCAGTACTTC
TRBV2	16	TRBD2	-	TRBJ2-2	CASSVLAEVAYGELFF	TGTGCCAGCAGCGTACTAGCGGAGGTTGCATACGGGGAGCTGTTTTTT
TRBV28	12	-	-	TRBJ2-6	CASQSGANVLTF	TGTGCCAGCCAATCTGGGGCCAACGTCCTGACTTTC
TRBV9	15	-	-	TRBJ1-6	CASSAGQPYNSPLHF	TGTGCCAGCAGCGCCGGACAGCCCTATAATTCACCCCTCCACTTT
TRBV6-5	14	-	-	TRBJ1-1	CASARGPMNTEAFF	TGTGCCAGCGCTCGAGGTCCCATGAACACTGAAGCTTTCTTT
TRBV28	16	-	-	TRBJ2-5	CASSLVSRALLRTQYF	TGTGCCAGCAGTTTAGTATCCAGGGCTTTACTTCGGACCCAGTACTTC
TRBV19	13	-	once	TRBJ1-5	CASSINRAQPQHF	TGTGCCAGTAGTATAAACAGGGCTCAGCCCCAGCATTTT
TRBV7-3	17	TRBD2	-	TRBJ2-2	CASSLGQRGTNTGELFF	TGTGCCAGCAGCTTAGGCCAGCGGGGGACGAACACCGGGGAGCTGTTTTTT
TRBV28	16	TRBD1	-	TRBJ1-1	CASSDTRDRENTEAFF	TGTGCCAGCAGTGATACGCGGGACAGGGAGAACACTGAAGCTTTCTTT
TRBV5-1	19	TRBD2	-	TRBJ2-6	CASSPYLSGGTSGANVLTF	TGCGCCAGCAGCCCATACCTTAGCGGGGGAACCTCTGGGGCCAACGTCCTGACTTTC
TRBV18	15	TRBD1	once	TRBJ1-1	CASSPSLDRDTEAFF	TGTGCCAGCTCACCCTCCCTGGACAGGGACACTGAAGCTTTCTTT
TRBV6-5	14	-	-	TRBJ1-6	CASKRFDYNSPLHF	TGTGCCAGCAAGAGGTTCGACTATAATTCACCCCTCCACTTT
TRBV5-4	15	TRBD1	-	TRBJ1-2	CASSLGQGVGYGYTF	TGTGCCAGCAGCTTGGGGCAGGGGGTGGGATATGGCTACACCTTC
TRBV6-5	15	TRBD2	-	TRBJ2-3	CASSSLAGGPDTQYF	TGTGCCAGCAGCTCACTAGCGGGAGGCCCAGATACGCAGTATTTT
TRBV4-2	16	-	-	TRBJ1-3	CASSQSIGASGNTIYF	TGTGCCAGCAGCCAATCAATAGGGGCCTCTGGAAACACCATATATTTT
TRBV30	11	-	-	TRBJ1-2	CAWSSNYGYTF	TGTGCCTGGTCAAGTAACTACGGCTACACCTTC
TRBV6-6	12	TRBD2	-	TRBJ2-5	CASTSGGETQYF	TGTGCCAGCACCAGCGGGGGGGAGACCCAGTACTTC